The present TCR beta chain was sequenced within a study of T cells in Graves' hyperthyroidism and ophthalmopathy. This CDR3 spans 15 amino acids. V lost 7 bases, J lost 7 bases, and 10 bases stayed unmatched. Germline loops: CDR1 SEHNR, CDR2 FQNEAQ (reference sequence). Exclusion of patients followed from uncontrolled infection, other autoimmune disease, pregnancy or lactation. Out of 10 ml of fresh peripheral blood came the PBMCs. In regard to this clonotype: Its antigen is undetermined.

Overall study findings and caveats: Most expanded thyroid clonotypes above 0.001 also appeared in blood. A median approximately 6.5 months before onset, the model predicted ophthalmopathy.

Researchers took RNA transcripts and amplified the TCR beta CDR3 regions from them. TCR CDR3 regions were first amplified by RT-PCR with HTBI primers. TCRdb fed the multiplex PCR reads into MiXCR, producing one record per CDR3 protein. The table lists over 700,000 distinct CDR3 sequences, 35% to 40% of them singletons. This chain joins TRBV7-9 and TRBJ1-4, with TRBD1 identical over 9 bases. This receptor was obtained from a young man with Graves' hyperthyroidism. The material sequenced was blood. The CDR3 here is CASTEAGTGSEKLFF. The CDR3 nucleotides read TGTGCCAGCACAGAGGCCGGGACAGGGAGTGAAAAACTGTTTTTT.